This entry features one T cell receptor beta chain sequence. This sample stems from a study of blood T cell repertoires in COVID-19. Study as a whole: There were acute and convalescent COVID-19 samples, and they came from the United States, Italy and Spain. PBMCs, B-cell-depleted T cells, or T cells provided the cDNA or gDNA that made up the material.

In the original workflow: Reference gene primer amplification in the assay estimated nucleated cell counts. Clones were read by immunoSEQ multiplex PCR, and TCRdb kept only the in-frame ones, dropping some. D and trimming come from the DNA, and the V and J calls and clone size come from that table. This sample has about 400,000 clones; 80% to 90% occur once, and the top ten carry 4% to 5.5%. The CDR3 has 16 amino acids. Germline V gives CDR1 KGHSH, CDR2 LQKENI. With V trimmed by 6 bases and J by 9 bases, 11 bases remained unmatched. The sample taken for sequencing was peripheral blood. The chain combines TRBV18 with TRBJ1-6, with TRBD1 matching 10 bases. The source is a woman aged 30 to 39 with acute or convalescent COVID-19. CDR3 protein: CASSMTGGAVGSPLHF. DNA of the CDR3: TGTGCCAGCTCGATGACAGGGGGCGCGGTAGGTTCACCCCTCCACTTT.